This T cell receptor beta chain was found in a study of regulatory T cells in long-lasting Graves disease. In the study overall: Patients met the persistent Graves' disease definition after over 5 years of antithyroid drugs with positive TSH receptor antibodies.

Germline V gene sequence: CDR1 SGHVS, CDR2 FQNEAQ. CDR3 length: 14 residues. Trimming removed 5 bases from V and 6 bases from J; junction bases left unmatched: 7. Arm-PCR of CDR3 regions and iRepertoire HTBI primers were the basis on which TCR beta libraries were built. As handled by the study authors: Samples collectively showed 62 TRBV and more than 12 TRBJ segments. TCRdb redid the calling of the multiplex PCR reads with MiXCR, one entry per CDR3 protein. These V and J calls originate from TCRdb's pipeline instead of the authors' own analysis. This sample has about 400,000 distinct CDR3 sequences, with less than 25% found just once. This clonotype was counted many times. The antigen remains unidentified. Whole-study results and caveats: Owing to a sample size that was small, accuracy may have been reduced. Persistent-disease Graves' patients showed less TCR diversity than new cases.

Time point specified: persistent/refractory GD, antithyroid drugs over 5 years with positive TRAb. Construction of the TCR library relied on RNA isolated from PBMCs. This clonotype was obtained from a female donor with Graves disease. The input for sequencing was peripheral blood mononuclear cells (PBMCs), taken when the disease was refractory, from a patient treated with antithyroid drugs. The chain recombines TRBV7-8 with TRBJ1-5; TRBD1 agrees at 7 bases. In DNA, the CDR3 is TGTGCCAGCAGCCACAGGGGCGACCTTCAGCCCCAGCATTTT. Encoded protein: CASSHRGDLQPQHF.